A single sample gave rise to the 25 T cell receptor beta chains below, sequenced in a study of T cells expressing NK-cell markers (dated by TCRdb to 2019 to 2021). Receptor libraries were prepared by 5' RACE. The instrument given in TCRdb is Illumina HiSeq 2000. Reads reprocessed by TCRdb are summarized as one entry per CDR3 protein sequence, and DNA is absent. The sample has about 260,000 distinct CDR3 sequences on record. About 0.39% of the sample lies in the top ten. The sample comprised blood T cells: a sorted CD56 or NKG2C T cell subset, CD4+ or CD8+ T cells, or bulk PBMC T cells (not recorded which). These receptors were obtained from a man aged 18-30 years in good health. Donor details come from another sample of the same person, matched by shared clones.

The chain employs TRBV10-3 and TRBJ2-1; there is no DNA to check the TCRdb D call of TRBD2. The germline V gene has CDR1 ENHRY and CDR2 SYGVKD. This CDR3 contains 13 residues. CDR3 region: CAISEPRGNEQFF.

The chain joins TRBV15 to TRBJ2-3. This CDR3 has 16 residues. CDR1 LNHNV and CDR2 YYDKDF come from the germline V gene (reference sequence). Here the CDR3 reads CATSREQTESTDTQYF. The whole variable domain, filled in from reference TRBV15 and TRBJ2-3, reads DAMVIQNPRYQVTQFGKPVTLSCSQTLNHNVMYWYQQKSSQAPKLLFHYYDKDFNNEADTPDNFQSRRPNTSFCFLDIRSPGLGDTAMYLCATSREQTESTDTQYFGPGTRLTVL.

The J gene is TRBJ2-5, the V gene TRBV4-2. The CDR3 has 13 residues. Germline V gene data show CDR1 as LGHNA and CDR2 as YNFKEQ. CDR3 loop: CASSQDGTETQYF.

This rearrangement joins TRBV5-8 to TRBJ2-2; TCRdb reports TRBD1, a call that lacks DNA to check it against. Germline V lookup: CDR1 SGHTS, CDR2 YDEGEE. The CDR3 runs to 14 residues. The CDR3 sequence: CASSRLQGTGELFF.

J is TRBJ1-3 and V is TRBV18. CDR1 is KGHSH and CDR2 is LQKENI in the germline V gene. The CDR3 contains 16 residues. The CDR3 loop is CASSSSDGLKGNTIYF.

This sequence joins TRBV7-2 and TRBJ2-3; checking the TCRdb D call of TRBD2 is not possible without DNA. CDR1 SGHTA and CDR2 FQGNSA come from the germline V gene. CDR3 length equals 17 residues. CDR3 region: CASSPRLAGARTDTQYF.

The gene calls are TRBV11-2 and TRBJ2-6; TCRdb proposes TRBD1, but this gene call is untestable without DNA. The CDR3 covers 16 residues. CDR1 and CDR2 from the germline V gene are SGHAT and FQNNGV. CDR3 residues: CASSPPGPSGANVLTF.

This chain uses TRBV11-2 with TRBJ2-1; TCRdb calls TRBD2, which cannot be checked without DNA. This CDR3 has 16 residues. Germline-derived CDR1 and CDR2 are SGHAT and FQNNGV. CDR3 in amino acids: CASRGRRPGLDNEQFF.

This chain uses TRBV5-1 with TRBJ2-5; TCRdb picks TRBD2, but there is no DNA to check that call. This CDR3 is 18 amino acids long. Germline V gives CDR1 SGHRS, CDR2 YFSETQ. CDR3 in amino acids: CASSPPSSGREGRETQYF.

The genes are TRBV20-1 and TRBJ2-3; TCRdb picks TRBD2, but there is no DNA to check that call. This CDR3 spans 16 amino acids. Germline CDR1 DFQATT, CDR2 SNEGSKA (reference sequence). CDR3 region: CSARPGTPALTDTQYF.

CDR3 amino acids: CASSLSREGEQFF. This chain connects TRBV7-8 to TRBJ2-1; absent DNA, TCRdb's TRBD2 call cannot be checked. The CDR3 is made up of 13 amino acids. Germline loops: CDR1 SGHVS, CDR2 FQNEAQ.

V and J are TRBV29-1 and TRBJ2-1; the TCRdb D gene call, TRBD1, has no DNA to confirm it. The V gene's germline CDR1 is SQVTM and CDR2 ANQGSEA. The CDR3 has 20 amino acids. CDR3 amino acids: CSVEAPRNDQLGFASYEQFF.

The chain couples TRBV20-1 to TRBJ2-7; there is no DNA to check the TCRdb D call of TRBD2. The CDR3 sequence is 16 residues long. Looked up from germline, CDR1 is DFQATT and CDR2 is SNEGSKA (reference sequence). CDR3 region: CSARDRQREITYEQYF.

The chain recombines TRBV27 with TRBJ2-3; TCRdb's assignment of TRBD2 cannot be checked, as there is no DNA. Germline assignment: CDR1 MNHEY and CDR2 SMNVEV (reference sequence). The CDR3 is 14 residues long. The CDR3 is CASSGVAGADTQYF.

This sequence joins TRBV5-5 and TRBJ1-2; TCRdb's assignment of TRBD1 cannot be checked, as there is no DNA. The CDR3 runs 14 residues. Germline loops: CDR1 SGHKS, CDR2 YYEKEE (reference sequence). CDR3 sequence: CASTMTGRGNGYTF.

The V call is TRBV6-5, the J call TRBJ1-1; absent DNA, TCRdb's TRBD1 call cannot be checked. The CDR3 spans 15 residues. Germline CDR1 is MNHEY and CDR2 is SVGAGI. The CDR3 spells CASSYLTGMNTEAFF.

The chain combines TRBV5-6 with TRBJ2-5; lacking DNA, the TRBD1 call made by TCRdb goes unchecked. Germline CDR1 SGHDT, CDR2 YYEEEE. The CDR3 loop spans 15 amino acids. This CDR3 is CASSLVGTGSGTQYF.

The chain carries TRBV28 and TRBJ2-2; the D call of TRBD2 rests on TCRdb alone, since no DNA is present to check it. Germline V gene sequence: CDR1 MDHEN, CDR2 SYDVKM. The CDR3 extends over 17 amino acids. CDR3 loop: CASSQLAGGANTGELFF.

V and J are TRBV5-1 and TRBJ1-2. Germline CDR1 reads SGHRS; CDR2 reads YFSETQ. The CDR3 length is 14 residues. Here the CDR3 reads CASSVDRGDGGYTF.

The V and J genes are TRBV5-5 and TRBJ1-2. This CDR3 comprises 15 residues. Germline V gene lookup returns CDR1 SGHKS and CDR2 YYEKEE (reference sequence). The chain's CDR3 is CASDLSLGRPGGYTF.

The J gene is TRBJ2-7, the V gene TRBV12-3 or TRBV12-4; TCRdb designates TRBD1, a call that cannot be tested without DNA. CDR3 length equals 15 residues. CDR3 protein: CASSSAGTGAYEQYF.

The J gene is TRBJ2-1, the V gene TRBV19; checking the TCRdb D call of TRBD1 is not possible without DNA. Germline V gene sequence: CDR1 LNHDA, CDR2 SQIVND (reference sequence). The CDR3 is 16 residues long. CDR3 protein: CASSRPSGRTLNEQFF.

V is TRBV7-2 and J is TRBJ2-2. CDR3 size: 14 residues. Germline CDR1 and CDR2: SGHTA and FQGNSA. The CDR3 reads CASSLTGITGELFF.

The rearrangement joins TRBV29-1 to TRBJ2-5; absent DNA, TCRdb's TRBD2 call cannot be checked. This CDR3 has 12 residues. CDR1 and CDR2 (germline): SQVTM, ANQGSEA. CDR3 sequence: CSVGRGGETQYF.

The chain has TRBV5-1 and TRBJ2-1; with no DNA, the TCRdb D assignment of TRBD2 cannot be verified. Germline values: CDR1 SGHRS, CDR2 YFSETQ. This CDR3 has 17 residues. The CDR3 is CASSLKTSGRKWNEQFF.